This T cell receptor beta chain derives from a study of blood T cell repertoires in COVID-19. Per the study methods: Amplification of reference gene primers was used by the study to estimate nucleated cell counts. Assay: immunoSEQ multiplex PCR; the TCRdb copy retains only in-frame clones and omits some. V and J calls and clone size are copied from that table; D and trimming were computed from the DNA. The sample records about 430,000 clones, 88% being singletons. V lost 4 bases and J 5 bases, leaving 15 bases between the germline ends. The CDR3 consists of 15 residues. The germline V gene encodes CDR1 LNHDA and CDR2 SQIVND (reference sequence). This clone was seen a single time. Recruits, aged roughly 18 to 90 years, lived in 20 to 30 US areas.

The chain couples TRBV19 to TRBJ1-5; D might be TRBD1 (6 bases). The source of this sequence is a woman in her late teens or twenties who had been exposed to COVID-19. The sample was PBMCs or T cells enriched from blood (not recorded which). The CDR3 sequence is CASSRSSGEDQPQHF. The CDR3 coding sequence is TGTGCCAGTAGTAGGTCTTCAGGGGAAGATCAGCCCCAGCATTTT.